This TCR beta chain came from a study of OX40 agonist ivuxolimab in advanced cancers. As for the study in general: Dosing consisted of intravenous ivuxolimab at 0.01 to 10 mg/kg every 2 weeks.

A single count supports this clone. Its antigen remains unidentified. Sampled blood was obtained at baseline, cycle 4 day 1, and cycle 7 day 1. General observations from the study: Also showing low normalized T-cell clonal expansion were some of the nonresponders. Low clonal expansion, among the lowest seen, marked partial responders at 0.1-3.0 mg/kg.

Measured with immunoSEQ multiplex PCR; TCRdb has only the in-frame clones, and not every one. The table lists 25,000 to 35,000 clones, roughly 88% of them singletons, with around a quarter in the top ten. The germline V gene encodes CDR1 MNHEY and CDR2 SMNVEV (reference sequence). This CDR3 contains 16 residues. Germline trimming cut 5 bases from V and 4 bases from J; bases unmatched to any gene: 14. The receptor's source is an adult with an advanced solid tumor such as melanoma, head and neck, liver or kidney cancer. Specimen: CD4+ or CD8+ T cells sorted from blood, collected in a trial of the OX40 agonist ivuxolimab. The V and J genes are TRBV27 and TRBJ2-7, with 7 nucleotides matching TRBD2. Written as DNA, the CDR3 is TGTGCCAGCAGTGGAACCGGGACTATGGACGAATACGAGCAGTACTTC. This encodes CASSGTGTMDEYEQYF.